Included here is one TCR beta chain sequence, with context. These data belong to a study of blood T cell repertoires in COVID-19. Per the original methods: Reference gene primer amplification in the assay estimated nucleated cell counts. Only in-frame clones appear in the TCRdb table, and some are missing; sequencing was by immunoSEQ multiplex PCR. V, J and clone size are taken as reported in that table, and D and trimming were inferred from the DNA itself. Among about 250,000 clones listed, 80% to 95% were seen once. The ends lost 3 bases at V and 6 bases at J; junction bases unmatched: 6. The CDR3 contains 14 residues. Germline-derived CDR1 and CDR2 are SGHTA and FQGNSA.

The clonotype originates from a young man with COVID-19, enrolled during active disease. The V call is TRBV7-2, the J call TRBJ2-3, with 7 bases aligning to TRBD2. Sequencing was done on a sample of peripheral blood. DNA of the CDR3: TGTGCCAGCAGCTTCGGACTAGGAGCGGATACGCAGTATTTT. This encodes CASSFGLGADTQYF.